The next 17 T cell receptor beta chains were all read from a single sample in a study of control samples from healthy donors and cancer patients. Here immunoSEQ multiplex PCR was the method, and the copy in TCRdb shows in-frame clones only, minus some. The sample yields around 70,000 clones, less than 95% seen once. Specimen: blood. Source of these receptors: a woman in her twenties or thirties in good health.

The V gene is TRBV27, the J gene TRBJ1-5, with D perhaps TRBD1 (5 bases). V lost 4 bases to trimming and J lost 1 base, with 14 bases between them. The CDR3 contains 16 residues. Germline V gene data show CDR1 as MNHEY and CDR2 as SMNVEV (reference sequence). Here the CDR3 reads CASSWGRGSSNQPQHF. The CDR3 nucleotides are TGTGCCAGCAGTTGGGGTAGGGGTTCAAGCAATCAGCCCCAGCATTTT.

The CDR3, as DNA: TGTGCCAGCAGCTCCAGCGGGGTGTCGAGCGAGCAGTACTTC. Its protein product is CASSSSGVSSEQYF. The chain is built from TRBV7-9 and TRBJ2-7, with TRBD2 identical over 7 bases. The CDR3 is 14 residues long. Germline V gives CDR1 SEHNR, CDR2 FQNEAQ (reference sequence). Unmatched junction bases numbered 9, after V lost 4 bases and J lost 6 bases.

The rearrangement uses TRBV6-5 and TRBJ1-3; D remains ambiguous. Germline lookup yields CDR1 MNHEY and CDR2 SVGAGI. Trimming removed 8 bases at V and 2 bases at J, with 13 bases between. CDR3 length equals 14 residues. CDR3 loop: CASGLRFAGNTIYF. In nucleotides, the CDR3 is TGTGCCAGCGGACTTCGATTTGCTGGAAACACCATATATTTT.

The rearrangement links TRBV5-5 to TRBJ1-1; D might be TRBD1 (5 bases). CDR1 is SGHKS, CDR2 YYEKEE, per germline (reference sequence). The CDR3 is made up of 14 amino acids. Trimming left V 4 bases short and J 1 base short, with 11 bases between. Here the CDR3 reads CASSPGSPNTEAFF. The CDR3 bases are TGTGCCAGCAGCCCAGGGTCCCCGAACACTGAAGCTTTCTTT.

The J gene is TRBJ1-2, the V gene TRBV7-2; no clear D gene. Per the germline V gene, CDR1 is SGHTA and CDR2 is FQGNSA. The ends were cut back, 5 bases at V and 6 bases at J, with 19 bases in the middle. The CDR3 sequence is 15 residues long. The CDR3 nucleotides are TGTGCCAGCAGCCCAGACAACGGGCAGTCAGATGGCTACACCTTC. This encodes CASSPDNGQSDGYTF. Filled out from reference TRBV7-2 and TRBJ1-2, the complete variable domain reads GAGVSQSPSNKVTEKGKDVELRCDPISGHTALYWYRQSLGQGLEFLIYFQGNSAPDKSGLPSDRFSAERTGGSVSTLTIQRTQQEDSAVYLCASSPDNGQSDGYTFGSGTRLTVV.

This CDR3 is CASSYGEESNEKLFF. DNA of the CDR3: TGTGCCAGCAGCTATGGGGAAGAGAGTAATGAAAAACTGTTTTTT. The chain combines TRBV5-8 with TRBJ1-4; D is uncertain. V lost 3 bases and J lost 4, with 13 bases in between. CDR1 SGHTS and CDR2 YDEGEE come from the germline V gene. CDR3 length equals 15 residues.

CDR3 in DNA: TGTGCCAGCAGCCCTGGGACGGGGAACTATGGCTACACCTTC. It codes for CASSPGTGNYGYTF. The J gene is TRBJ1-2, the V gene TRBV5-6; D is possibly TRBD1 (5 bases). Germline V gene sequence: CDR1 SGHDT, CDR2 YYEEEE. The CDR3 sequence is 14 residues long. Trimming shortened V by 4 bases and J by 2 bases, and 12 bases separated the two germline ends.

V usage is TRBV7-3 and J usage is TRBJ2-3; TRBD1 is a possible D gene (6 bases). V was pared by 3 bases and J by 1 base, with 11 bases between. CDR3 length equals 15 residues. Germline CDR1 is SGHTA and CDR2 is FQGTGA. CDR3 in DNA: TGTGCCAGCAGCTTTGTGGGGGCCGGCACAGATACGCAGTATTTT. This sequence encodes CASSFVGAGTDTQYF. The full variable domain, rest sourced from reference TRBV7-3 and TRBJ2-3, is GAGVSQTPSNKVTEKGKYVELRCDPISGHTALYWYRQSLGQGPEFLIYFQGTGAADDSGLPNDRFFAVRPEGSVSTLKIQRTERGDSAVYLCASSFVGAGTDTQYFGPGTRLTVL.

This clone was seen only a few times. V is TRBV5-1 and J is TRBJ1-1; TRBD1 agrees at 10 bases. This CDR3 is built from 17 residues. V lost 7 bases and J lost 0; bases outside the gene matches: 12. CDR1 and CDR2 (germline): SGHRS, YFSETQ. CDR3 DNA: TGCGCCAGCGGTCCAGGGCCGGGACAGGGGCTGAACACTGAAGCTTTCTTT. Translation: CASGPGPGQGLNTEAFF. Based on the CDR3 plus reference TRBV5-1 and TRBJ1-1, the full variable domain is KAGVTQTPRYLIKTRGQQVTLSCSPISGHRSVSWYQQTPGQGLQFLFEYFSETQRNKGNFPGRFSGRQFSNSRSEMNVSTLELGDSALYLCASGPGPGQGLNTEAFFGQGTRLTVV.

The gene calls are TRBV7-3 and TRBJ2-2, with D perhaps given as TRBD1 or TRBD2 (7 bases each). Germline CDR1 is SGHTA and CDR2 is FQGTGA. The CDR3 is made up of 17 amino acids. Trimming pared 5 bases from V and 4 bases from J, leaving 20 bases between. CDR3 region: CASSPPGGQGVTGELFF. CDR3 nucleotides: TGTGCCAGCAGCCCCCCCGGGGGGCAGGGGGTCACCGGGGAGCTGTTTTTT.

With regard to this clone: The conserved phenylalanine or tryptophan is not found at the CDR3 terminus, so this likely reflects a read error. The V call is TRBV2, the J call TRBJ1-2; D is uncertain. CDR3 size: 14 residues. V shed 0 bases and J shed 3 bases, with 8 bases lying between them. Per the germline V gene, CDR1 is SNHLY and CDR2 is FYNNEI. The CDR3 nucleotides read TGTGCCAGCAGTGAAGCGGGAAGGGACTATGGCTACACCCTC. Its translation: CASSEAGRDYGYTL.

V and J are TRBV11-3 and TRBJ2-3; 7 positions match TRBD2. The CDR3 sequence is 15 residues long. The trim removed 5 bases at V and 0 bases at J, leaving 5 bases unmatched. Per the germline V gene, CDR1 is SGHNT and CDR2 is YENEEA. CDR3 sequence reads: CASSGGVSSTDTQYF. CDR3 bases: TGTGCCAGCAGCGGGGGGGTTTCTAGCACAGATACGCAGTATTTT.

The chain recombines TRBV5-1 with TRBJ1-1; the D gene is possibly TRBD1 (5 bases). CDR3 length: 16 residues. In germline, CDR1 is SGHRS, CDR2 YFSETQ. The V end was cut by 1 base, the J end by 1 base, with 14 bases between. The CDR3 region is CASSLSRVGRNTEAFF. The CDR3 DNA reads as TGCGCCAGCAGCTTGAGCAGGGTAGGAAGGAACACTGAAGCTTTCTTT.

The chain links TRBV6-1 to TRBJ2-1; TRBD1 or TRBD2 may be the D gene (5 bases each). The CDR3 has 16 residues. From germline, CDR1 is MNHNS and CDR2 SASEGT. V was trimmed by 3 bases and J by 4 bases, leaving 16 bases between them. The CDR3 loop is CASSDNLGEAYNEQFF. In DNA, the CDR3 is TGTGCCAGCAGTGATAATCTGGGGGAAGCTTACAATGAGCAGTTCTTC.

The CDR3 DNA reads TGTGCCAGCAGCTTAGGGACCAGCCTCTATGGCTACACCTTC. This translates into CASSLGTSLYGYTF. The chain recombines TRBV13 with TRBJ1-2, with unresolved D. V was trimmed by 0 bases and J by 4 bases, leaving 9 bases between them. The CDR3 sequence is 14 residues long. The V gene's germline CDR1 is PRHDT and CDR2 FYEKMQ (reference sequence). The whole variable domain, remainder taken from reference TRBV13 and TRBJ1-2, is AAGVIQSPRHLIKEKRETATLKCYPIPRHDTVYWYQQGPGQDPQFLISFYEKMQSDKGSIPDRFSAQQFSDYHSELNMSSLELGDSALYFCASSLGTSLYGYTFGSGTRLTVV.

CDR3 loop: CAWSWDAGNTIYF. The DNA for the CDR3 is TGTGCCTGGAGCTGGGACGCGGGAAACACCATATATTTT. The J gene is TRBJ1-3, the V gene TRBV30; the D gene is possibly TRBD1 (5 bases). This CDR3 comprises 13 residues. The germline V gene has CDR1 GTSNPN and CDR2 SVGIG (reference sequence). Trimming left V 3 bases short and J 4 bases short, with 10 bases between.

The V gene is TRBV6-5, the J gene TRBJ2-3; unclear D gene. From germline, CDR1 is MNHEY and CDR2 SVGAGI. Between the trimmed V and J ends, which lost 2 bases and 0 bases, there was a span of 3 bases. This CDR3 spans 13 amino acids. The CDR3 loop is CASSYGSTDTQYF. The CDR3 DNA follows: TGTGCCAGCAGTTACGGGAGCACAGATACGCAGTATTTT.